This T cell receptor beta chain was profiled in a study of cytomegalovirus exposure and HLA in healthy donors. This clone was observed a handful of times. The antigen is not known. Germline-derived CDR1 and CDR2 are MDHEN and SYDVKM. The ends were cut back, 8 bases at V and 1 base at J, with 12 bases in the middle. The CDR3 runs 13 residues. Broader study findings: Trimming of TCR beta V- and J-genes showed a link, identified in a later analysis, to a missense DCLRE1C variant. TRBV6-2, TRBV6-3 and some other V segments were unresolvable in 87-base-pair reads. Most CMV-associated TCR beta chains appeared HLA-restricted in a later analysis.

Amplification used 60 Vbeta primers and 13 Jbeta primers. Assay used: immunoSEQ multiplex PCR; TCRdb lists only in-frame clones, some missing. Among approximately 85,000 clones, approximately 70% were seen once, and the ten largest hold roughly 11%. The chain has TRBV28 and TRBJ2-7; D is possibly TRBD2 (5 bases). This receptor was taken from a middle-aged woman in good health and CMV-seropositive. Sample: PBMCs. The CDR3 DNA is TGTGCCAGCGGCCTAGCAGGTTCCTACGAGCAGTACTTC. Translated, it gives CASGLAGSYEQYF.